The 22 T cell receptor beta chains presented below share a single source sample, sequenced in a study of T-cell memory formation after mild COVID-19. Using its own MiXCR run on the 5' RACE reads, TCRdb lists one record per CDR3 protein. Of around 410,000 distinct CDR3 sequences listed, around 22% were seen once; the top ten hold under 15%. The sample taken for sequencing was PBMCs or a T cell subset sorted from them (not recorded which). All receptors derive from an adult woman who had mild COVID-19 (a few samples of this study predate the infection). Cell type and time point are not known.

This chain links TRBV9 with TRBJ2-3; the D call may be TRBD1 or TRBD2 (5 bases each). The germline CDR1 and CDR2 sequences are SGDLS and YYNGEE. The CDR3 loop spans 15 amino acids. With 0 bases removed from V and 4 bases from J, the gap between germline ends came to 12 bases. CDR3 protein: CASSVGDGPPDTQYF. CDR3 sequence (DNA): TGTGCCAGCAGCGTAGGGGACGGGCCCCCAGATACGCAGTATTTT.

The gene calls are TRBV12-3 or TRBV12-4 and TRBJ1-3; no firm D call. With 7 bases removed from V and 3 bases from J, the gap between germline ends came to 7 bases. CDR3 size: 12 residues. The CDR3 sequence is CASTDVGNTIYF. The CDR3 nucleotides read TGTGCCAGCACCGACGTTGGAAACACCATATATTTT.

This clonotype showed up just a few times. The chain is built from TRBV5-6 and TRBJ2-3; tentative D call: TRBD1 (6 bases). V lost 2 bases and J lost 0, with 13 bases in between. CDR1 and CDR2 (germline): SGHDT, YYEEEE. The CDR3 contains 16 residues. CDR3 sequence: CASSFLTGFSTDTQYF. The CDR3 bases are TGTGCCAGCAGCTTTCTGACAGGTTTTAGCACAGATACGCAGTATTTT.

CDR3 sequence reads: CASSYSTATGQTQYF. The CDR3 DNA sequence: TGTGCCAGCAGTTACTCGACAGCAACGGGGCAGACCCAGTACTTC. The chain has TRBV6-5 and TRBJ2-5; either TRBD1 or TRBD2 may fit D (5 bases each). Looked up from germline, CDR1 is MNHEY and CDR2 is SVGAGI. The CDR3 is 15 residues long. V was trimmed by 0 bases and J by 6 bases, leaving 14 bases between them.

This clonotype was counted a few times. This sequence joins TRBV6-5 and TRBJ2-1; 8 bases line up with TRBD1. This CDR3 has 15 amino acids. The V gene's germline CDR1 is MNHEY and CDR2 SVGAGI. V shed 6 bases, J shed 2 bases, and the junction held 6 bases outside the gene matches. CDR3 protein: CASSTGGYAYNEQFF. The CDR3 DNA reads TGTGCCAGCAGCACAGGGGGGTATGCCTACAATGAGCAGTTCTTC.

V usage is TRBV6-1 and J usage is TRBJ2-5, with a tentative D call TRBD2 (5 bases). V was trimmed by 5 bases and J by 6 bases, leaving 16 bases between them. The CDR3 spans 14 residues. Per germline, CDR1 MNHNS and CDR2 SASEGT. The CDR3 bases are TGTGCCAGCAGTCGAACTAGTGGACTGAAGACCCAGTACTTC. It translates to CASSRTSGLKTQYF.

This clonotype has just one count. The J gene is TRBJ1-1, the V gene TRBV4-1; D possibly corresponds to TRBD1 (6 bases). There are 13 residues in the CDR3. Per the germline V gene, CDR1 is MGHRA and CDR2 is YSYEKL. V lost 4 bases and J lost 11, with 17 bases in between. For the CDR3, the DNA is TGCGCCAGCAGCCGAGAGCCGGGACATATTGCTTTCTTT. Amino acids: CASSREPGHIAFF.

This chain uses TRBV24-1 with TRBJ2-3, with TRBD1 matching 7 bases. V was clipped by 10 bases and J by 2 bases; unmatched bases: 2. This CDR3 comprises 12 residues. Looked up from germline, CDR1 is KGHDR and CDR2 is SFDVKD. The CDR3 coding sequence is TGTGCCACGGGACAGAACACAGATACGCAGTATTTT. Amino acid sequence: CATGQNTDTQYF.

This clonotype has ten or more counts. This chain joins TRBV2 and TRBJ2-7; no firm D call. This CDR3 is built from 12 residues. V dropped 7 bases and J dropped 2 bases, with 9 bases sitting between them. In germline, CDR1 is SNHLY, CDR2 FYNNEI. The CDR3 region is CASKVKPYEQYF. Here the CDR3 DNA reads TGTGCCAGCAAGGTTAAACCCTACGAGCAGTACTTC.

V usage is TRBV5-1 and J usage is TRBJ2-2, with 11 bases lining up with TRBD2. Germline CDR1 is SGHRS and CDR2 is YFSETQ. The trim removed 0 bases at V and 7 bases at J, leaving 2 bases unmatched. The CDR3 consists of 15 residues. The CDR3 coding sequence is TGCGCCAGCAGCTTGGTGGGGACTAGCGGCGGGGAGCTGTTTTTT. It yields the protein CASSLVGTSGGELFF.

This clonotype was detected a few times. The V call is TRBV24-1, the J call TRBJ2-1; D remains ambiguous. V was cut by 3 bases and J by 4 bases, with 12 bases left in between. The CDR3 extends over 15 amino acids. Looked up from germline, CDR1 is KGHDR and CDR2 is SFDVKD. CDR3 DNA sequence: TGTGCCACCAGTGATCAAACAGATTTTTACAATGAGCAGTTCTTC. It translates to CATSDQTDFYNEQFF.

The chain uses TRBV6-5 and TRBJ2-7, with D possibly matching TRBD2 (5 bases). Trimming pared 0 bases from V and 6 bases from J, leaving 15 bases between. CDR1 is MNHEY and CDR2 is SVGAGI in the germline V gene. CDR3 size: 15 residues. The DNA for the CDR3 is TGTGCCAGCAGTTACTCTCGGGGTTATTCAGGCGAGCAGTACTTC. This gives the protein CASSYSRGYSGEQYF.

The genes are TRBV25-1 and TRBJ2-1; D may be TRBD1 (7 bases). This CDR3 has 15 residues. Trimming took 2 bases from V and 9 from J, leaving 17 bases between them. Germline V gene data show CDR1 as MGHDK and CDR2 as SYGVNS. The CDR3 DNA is TGTGCCAGCAGTGAACAGGGGGGAAGGGCAGGTGAGCAGTTCTTC. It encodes CASSEQGGRAGEQFF.

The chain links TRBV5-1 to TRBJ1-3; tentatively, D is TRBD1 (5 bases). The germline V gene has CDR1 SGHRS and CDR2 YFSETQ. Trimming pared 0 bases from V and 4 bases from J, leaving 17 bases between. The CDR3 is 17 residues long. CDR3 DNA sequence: TGCGCCAGCAGCTTGGGCCCTCAGGGCAACTCCGGAAACACCATATATTTT. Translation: CASSLGPQGNSGNTIYF.

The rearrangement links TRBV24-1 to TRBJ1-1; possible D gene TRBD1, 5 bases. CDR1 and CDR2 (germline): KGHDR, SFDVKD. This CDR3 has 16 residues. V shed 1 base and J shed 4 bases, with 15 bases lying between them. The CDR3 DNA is TGTGCCACCAGTGATTTTTTTGACAGAGGGAGCACTGAAGCTTTCTTT. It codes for CATSDFFDRGSTEAFF.

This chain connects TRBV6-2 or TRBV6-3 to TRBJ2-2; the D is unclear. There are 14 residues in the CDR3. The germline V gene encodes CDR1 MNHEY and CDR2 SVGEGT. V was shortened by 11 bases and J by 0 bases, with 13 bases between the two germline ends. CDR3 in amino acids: CAGLRASNTGELFF. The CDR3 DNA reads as TGTGCCGGGCTCCGGGCTTCGAACACCGGGGAGCTGTTTTTT.

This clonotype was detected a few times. This CDR3 reads CASSKRVWQGRLSETQYF. The CDR3 DNA is TGTGCCAGCAGCAAACGGGTATGGCAGGGACGATTGTCGGAGACCCAGTACTTC. This chain links TRBV7-2 with TRBJ2-5; D might be TRBD1 or TRBD2, each matching 5 bases. From germline, CDR1 is SGHTA and CDR2 FQGNSA. The CDR3 is 18 residues long. V was trimmed by 5 bases and J by 5 bases, leaving 27 bases between them. Looking up the rest from reference TRBV7-2 and TRBJ2-5 gives the full variable domain: GAGVSQSPSNKVTEKGKDVELRCDPISGHTALYWYRQSLGQGLEFLIYFQGNSAPDKSGLPSDRFSAERTGGSVSTLTIQRTQQEDSAVYLCASSKRVWQGRLSETQYFGPGTRLLVL.

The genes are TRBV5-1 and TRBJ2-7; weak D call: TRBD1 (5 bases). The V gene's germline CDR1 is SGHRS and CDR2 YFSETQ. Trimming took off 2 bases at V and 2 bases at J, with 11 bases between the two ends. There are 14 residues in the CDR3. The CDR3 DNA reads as TGCGCCAGCAGCTTAATCTGGGGCCCCTACGAGCAGTACTTC. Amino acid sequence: CASSLIWGPYEQYF.

For the CDR3, the DNA is TGCAGCGTTGAGTTGGGCACTGAAGCTTTCTTT. It specifies CSVELGTEAFF. V usage is TRBV29-1 and J usage is TRBJ1-1; D not resolved. CDR1 and CDR2 (germline): SQVTM, ANQGSEA. Trimming took off 3 bases at V and 4 bases at J, with 6 bases between the two ends. CDR3 length: 11 amino acids. The full variable domain, with the rest looked up from reference TRBV29-1 and TRBJ1-1, is SAVISQKPSRDICQRGTSLTIQCQVDSQVTMMFWYRQQPGQSLTLIATANQGSEATYESGFVIDKFPISRPNLTFSTLTVSNMSPEDSSIYLCSVELGTEAFFGQGTRLTVV.

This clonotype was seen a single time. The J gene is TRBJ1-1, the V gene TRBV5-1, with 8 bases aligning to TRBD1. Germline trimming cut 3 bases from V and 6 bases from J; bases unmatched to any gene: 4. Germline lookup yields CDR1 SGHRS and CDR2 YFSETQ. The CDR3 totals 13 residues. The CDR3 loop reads CASSSDRGAEAFF. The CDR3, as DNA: TGCGCCAGCAGCTCTGACAGGGGCGCTGAAGCTTTCTTT.

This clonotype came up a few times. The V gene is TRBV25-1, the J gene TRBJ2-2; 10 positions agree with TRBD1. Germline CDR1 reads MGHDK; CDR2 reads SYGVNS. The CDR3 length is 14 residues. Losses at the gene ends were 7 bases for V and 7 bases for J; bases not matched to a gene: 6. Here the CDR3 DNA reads TGTGCCAGCACCTTGACAGGGGGCATCGGGGAGCTGTTTTTT. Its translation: CASTLTGGIGELFF.

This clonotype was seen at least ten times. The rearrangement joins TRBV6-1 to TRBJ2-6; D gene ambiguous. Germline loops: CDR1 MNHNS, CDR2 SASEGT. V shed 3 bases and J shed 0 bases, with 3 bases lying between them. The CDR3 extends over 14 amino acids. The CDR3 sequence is CASSDNSGANVLTF. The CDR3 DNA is TGTGCCAGCAGTGACAACTCTGGGGCCAACGTCCTGACTTTC.